This T cell receptor beta chain stems from a study of OX40 agonist ivuxolimab in advanced cancers. Study overall: Patients were infused with ivuxolimab every 2 weeks at 0.01 to 10 mg/kg. Every patient in dose escalation had hepatocellular carcinoma, melanoma, renal cell or head and neck cancer.

The investigators sampled blood at baseline, at cycle 4 day 1, and at cycle 7 day 1. J was trimmed by 4 bases and V by 0 bases; bases with no gene match: 2. Germline-derived CDR1 and CDR2 are SGHRS and YFSETQ. This CDR3 comprises 15 residues. Study observations and caveats: The CD4+ and CD8+ T cells in the blood had expanded clonally by week 6 at 0.1 to 3.0 mg/kg.

As regards this clone: The antigen is not known.

Clones were read by immunoSEQ multiplex PCR, and TCRdb kept only the in-frame ones, dropping some. The sample lists 37,000 or so clones, 70% to 90% seen once, with approximately 15% in the top ten. The chain carries TRBV5-1 and TRBJ1-1, with 11 nucleotides matching TRBD1. The sequences come from CD4+ or CD8+ T cells sorted from blood, collected in a trial of the OX40 agonist ivuxolimab. The receptor was derived from an adult with an advanced solid tumor such as melanoma, head and neck, liver or kidney cancer. The CDR3 region has the DNA TGCGCCAGCAGCTTGGCCGGGACAGGGGGCACTGAAGCTTTCTTT. It yields the protein CASSLAGTGGTEAFF.